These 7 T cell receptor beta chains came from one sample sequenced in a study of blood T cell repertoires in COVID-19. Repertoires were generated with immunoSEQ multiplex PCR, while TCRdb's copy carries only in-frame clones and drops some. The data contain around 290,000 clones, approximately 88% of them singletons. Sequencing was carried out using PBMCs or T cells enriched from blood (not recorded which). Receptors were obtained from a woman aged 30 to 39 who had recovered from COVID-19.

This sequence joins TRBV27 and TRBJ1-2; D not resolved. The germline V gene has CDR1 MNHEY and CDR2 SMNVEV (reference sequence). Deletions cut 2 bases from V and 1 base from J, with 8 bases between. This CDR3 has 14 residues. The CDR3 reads CASSLVPRNYGYTF. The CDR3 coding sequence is TGTGCCAGCAGTTTAGTCCCCCGTAACTATGGCTACACCTTC.

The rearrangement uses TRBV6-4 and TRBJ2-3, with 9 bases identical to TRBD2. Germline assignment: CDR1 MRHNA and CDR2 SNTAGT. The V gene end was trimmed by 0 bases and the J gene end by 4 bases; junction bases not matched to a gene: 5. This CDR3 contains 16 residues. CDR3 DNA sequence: TGTGCCAGCAGTGACTCTGCGGGAGGGGTCGCAGATACGCAGTATTTT. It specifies CASSDSAGGVADTQYF.

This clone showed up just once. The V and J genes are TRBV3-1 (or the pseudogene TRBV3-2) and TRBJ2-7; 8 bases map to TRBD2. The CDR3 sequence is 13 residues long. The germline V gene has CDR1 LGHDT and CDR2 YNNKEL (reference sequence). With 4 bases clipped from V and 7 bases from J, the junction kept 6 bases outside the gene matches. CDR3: CASSLSGGREQYF. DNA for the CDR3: TGTGCCAGCAGCCTTTCGGGGGGGCGTGAGCAGTACTTC.

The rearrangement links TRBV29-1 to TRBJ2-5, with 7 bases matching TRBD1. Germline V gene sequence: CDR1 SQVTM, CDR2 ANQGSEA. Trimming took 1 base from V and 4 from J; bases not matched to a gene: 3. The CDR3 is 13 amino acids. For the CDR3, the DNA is TGCAGCGTTGAAGGACAGGGAGCAGAGACCCAGTACTTC. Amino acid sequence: CSVEGQGAETQYF.

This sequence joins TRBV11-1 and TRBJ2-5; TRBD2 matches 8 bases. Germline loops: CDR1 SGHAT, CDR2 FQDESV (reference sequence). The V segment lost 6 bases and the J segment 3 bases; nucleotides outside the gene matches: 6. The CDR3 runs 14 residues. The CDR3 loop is CASSMRLAKETQYF. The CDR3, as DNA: TGTGCCAGCAGTATGAGACTAGCGAAAGAGACCCAGTACTTC. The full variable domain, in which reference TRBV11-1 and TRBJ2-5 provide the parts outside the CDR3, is EAEVAQSPRYKITEKSQAVAFWCDPISGHATLYWYRQILGQGPELLVQFQDESVVDDSQLPKDRFSAERLKGVDSTLKIQPAELGDSAMYLCASSMRLAKETQYFGPGTRLLVL.

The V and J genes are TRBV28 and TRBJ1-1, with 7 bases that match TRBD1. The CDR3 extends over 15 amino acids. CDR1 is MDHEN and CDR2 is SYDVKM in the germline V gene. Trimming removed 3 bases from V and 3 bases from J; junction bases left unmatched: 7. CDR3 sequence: CASSLGRGVDTEAFF. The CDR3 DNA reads TGTGCCAGCAGTTTGGGCAGGGGGGTCGACACTGAAGCTTTCTTT.

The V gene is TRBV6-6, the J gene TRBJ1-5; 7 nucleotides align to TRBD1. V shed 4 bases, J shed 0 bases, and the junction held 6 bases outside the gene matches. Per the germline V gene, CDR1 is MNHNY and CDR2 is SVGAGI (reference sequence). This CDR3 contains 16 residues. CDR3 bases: TGTGCCAGCAGTTTGACAAGGACAGGTAGCAATCAGCCCCAGCATTTT. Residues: CASSLTRTGSNQPQHF.